Sequencing of this TCR beta chain was carried out in a study of shared clonotypes between healthy human individuals. CDR3 length: 11 amino acids. Germline CDR1 DFQATT, CDR2 SNEGSKA (reference sequence). The V end was cut by 0 bases, the J end by 5 bases, with 4 bases between. Nashville, Tennessee was home to all donors, who were Caucasian adults. Profiling relied on immunoSEQ multiplex PCR, and the TCRdb table lists in-frame clones only, not all of them. The repertoire holds over a million clones, with about 74% as singletons. A word on this clone: Other DNA sequences in this sample translate to the same CDR3.

The receptor was isolated from a man aged 18-30 years in good health. The gene calls are TRBV20-1 and TRBJ2-5, with unresolved D. The sample consisted of memory CD4+ T cells sorted from blood. As to subset: CD45RA-negative fraction. CDR3: CSAREVETQYF. Here the CDR3 DNA reads TGCAGTGCTAGAGAGGTTGAGACCCAGTACTTC.